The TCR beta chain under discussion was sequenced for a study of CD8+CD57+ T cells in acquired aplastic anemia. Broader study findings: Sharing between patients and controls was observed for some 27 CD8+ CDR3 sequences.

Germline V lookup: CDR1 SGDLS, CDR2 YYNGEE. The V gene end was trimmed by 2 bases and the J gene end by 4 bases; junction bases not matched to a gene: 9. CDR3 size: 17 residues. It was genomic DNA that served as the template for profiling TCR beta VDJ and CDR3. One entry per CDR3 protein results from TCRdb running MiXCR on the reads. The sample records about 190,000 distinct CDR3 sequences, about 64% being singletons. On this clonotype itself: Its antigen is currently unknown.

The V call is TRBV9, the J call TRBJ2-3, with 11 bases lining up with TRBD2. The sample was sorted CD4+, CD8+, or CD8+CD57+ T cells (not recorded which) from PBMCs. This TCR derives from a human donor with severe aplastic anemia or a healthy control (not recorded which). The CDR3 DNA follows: TGTGCCAGCAGCGTTCGCCGGGTAGCGGGGGGGCCAGATACGCAGTATTTT. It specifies CASSVRRVAGGPDTQYF.